A single sample is the source of the 24 T cell receptor beta chains below, sequenced in a study of blood T cell repertoires in COVID-19. Assay: immunoSEQ multiplex PCR; the TCRdb copy retains only in-frame clones and omits some. Of tens of thousands of clones listed, 74% were seen once; the top ten hold 28%. Sequenced: peripheral blood. These receptors came from a woman older than 75 with acute or convalescent COVID-19.

This chain links TRBV7-2 with TRBJ1-1; D unclear. Germline V gene data show CDR1 as SGHTA and CDR2 as FQGNSA. CDR3 size: 13 residues. V lost 3 bases, J lost 6 bases, and 11 bases lay in between. The CDR3 bases are TGTGCCAGCAGCTTGGTCCCCTCGGCTGAAGCTTTCTTT. The encoded protein is CASSLVPSAEAFF.

In nucleotides, the CDR3 is TGTGCCAGCAGCTTACGGGCAGGGCTGGGGGAGACCCAGTACTTC. Amino acid sequence: CASSLRAGLGETQYF. V and J are TRBV7-9 and TRBJ2-5; D may be TRBD1 (5 bases). CDR1 is SEHNR and CDR2 is FQNEAQ in the germline V gene (reference sequence). Trimming pared 2 bases from V and 5 bases from J, leaving 15 bases between. The CDR3 sequence is 15 residues long.

In its sample, this clone was seen a few times. This rearrangement joins TRBV12-5 to TRBJ1-1; a possible D gene is TRBD1 (5 bases). CDR1 LGHNT and CDR2 FRNRAP come from the germline V gene. V dropped 6 bases and J dropped 1 base, with 9 bases sitting between them. This CDR3 contains 13 residues. The DNA for the CDR3 is TGTGCTAGTGGGGCGGACAAGAACACTGAAGCTTTCTTT. Residues: CASGADKNTEAFF.

This chain connects TRBV28 to TRBJ2-7, with D tentatively TRBD2 (6 bases). CDR1 and CDR2 (germline): MDHEN, SYDVKM. The CDR3 contains 16 residues. V shed 4 bases and J shed 0 bases, with 16 bases lying between them. The CDR3 sequence is CASSSGSAGSSYEQYF. In DNA form, the CDR3 reads TGTGCCAGCAGTTCTGGTTCAGCGGGTAGCTCCTACGAGCAGTACTTC.

The rearrangement uses TRBV7-9 and TRBJ2-7; D is ambiguous. This CDR3 has 13 amino acids. V lost 5 bases to trimming and J lost 6 bases, with 14 bases between them. Looked up from germline, CDR1 is SEHNR and CDR2 is FQNEAQ (reference sequence). The CDR3 nucleotides are TGTGCCAGCAGCGGCCTCTCGGGTCGCGAGCAGTACTTC. Translating gives CASSGLSGREQYF.

The V call is TRBV7-2, the J call TRBJ2-7; D is unclear. V lost 1 base, J lost 0 bases, and 13 bases lay in between. The CDR3 covers 16 residues. Germline lookup yields CDR1 SGHTA and CDR2 FQGNSA. The CDR3 DNA is TGTGCCAGCAGCTTAGTGGGCAGTCCATCCTCCTACGAGCAGTACTTC. Protein product: CASSLVGSPSSYEQYF. Full variable domain (rest looked up from reference TRBV7-2 and TRBJ2-7): GAGVSQSPSNKVTEKGKDVELRCDPISGHTALYWYRQSLGQGLEFLIYFQGNSAPDKSGLPSDRFSAERTGGSVSTLTIQRTQQEDSAVYLCASSLVGSPSSYEQYFGPGTRLTVT.

In this sample, this clone turned up once. V usage is TRBV3-1 (or the pseudogene TRBV3-2) and J usage is TRBJ2-7, with a tentative D call TRBD1 (5 bases). V lost 1 base to trimming and J lost 6 bases, with 13 bases between them. Germline V gives CDR1 LGHDT, CDR2 YNNKEL (reference sequence). The CDR3 runs to 14 residues. The CDR3 reads CASSQGVGVSEQYF. CDR3 DNA sequence: TGTGCCAGCAGCCAAGGGGTAGGGGTAAGCGAGCAGTACTTC.

The chain joins TRBV11-3 to TRBJ2-3, with 7 positions matching TRBD1. The V gene's germline CDR1 is SGHNT and CDR2 YENEEA. V lost 7 bases to trimming and J lost 7 bases; unmatched junction nucleotides: 2. The CDR3 loop spans 11 amino acids. CDR3 in amino acids: CASKGAYTQYF. The DNA for the CDR3 is TGTGCCAGCAAGGGGGCCTATACGCAGTATTTT.

This clone was recorded a few times. The V gene is TRBV7-2, the J gene TRBJ2-7; TRBD2 is a possible D gene (6 bases). V was pared by 5 bases and J by 6 bases, with 20 bases between. Germline V lookup: CDR1 SGHTA, CDR2 FQGNSA. There are 15 residues in the CDR3. CDR3 coding DNA: TGTGCCAGCAGCGAAAGTACTGGGGGACTTGCCGAGCAGTACTTC. It encodes CASSESTGGLAEQYF.

The V call is TRBV7-6, the J call TRBJ1-5, with a possible D match to TRBD1 (5 bases). This CDR3 is built from 13 residues. The V end was cut by 5 bases, the J end by 1 base, with 6 bases between. Germline-derived CDR1 and CDR2 are SGHVS and FNYEAQ. DNA for the CDR3: TGTGCCAGCAGCCGACAGAGCAATCAGCCCCAGCATTTT. This translates into CASSRQSNQPQHF.

In this sample, this clone turned up once. CDR3 loop: CASSPWTGGESPLHF. The CDR3 nucleotides are TGTGCCAGCAGCCCCTGGACAGGGGGGGAATCACCCCTCCACTTT. This chain links TRBV7-8 with TRBJ1-6, with 10 bases matching TRBD1. CDR1 is SGHVS and CDR2 is FQNEAQ in the germline V gene. The J segment lost 10 bases and the V segment lost 5 bases, leaving 8 bases of the junction unmatched. The CDR3 length is 15 residues. Filled out from reference TRBV7-8 and TRBJ1-6, the complete variable domain reads GAGVSQSPRYKVAKRGQDVALRCDPISGHVSLFWYQQALGQGPEFLTYFQNEAQLDKSGLPSDRFFAERPEGSVSTLKIQRTQQEDSAVYLCASSPWTGGESPLHFGNGTRLTVT.

V is TRBV7-2 and J is TRBJ2-7; the match to TRBD2 covers 9 bases. The CDR3 is made up of 15 amino acids. Trimming took 2 bases from V and 5 from J; bases not matched to a gene: 7. CDR1 is SGHTA and CDR2 is FQGNSA in the germline V gene. CDR3 in amino acids: CASSLMPGTSNEQYF. Here the CDR3 DNA reads TGTGCCAGCAGCTTAATGCCCGGGACTAGCAACGAGCAGTACTTC.

This clone appeared once. The chain recombines TRBV6-5 with TRBJ1-2, with D possibly being TRBD1 (6 bases). Trimming cost V 5 bases and J 5 bases, with 12 bases left between them. The CDR3 contains 13 residues. The germline V gene encodes CDR1 MNHEY and CDR2 SVGAGI. CDR3 nucleotide sequence: TGTGCCAGCAGTCCTCTCACAGGGTATGGCTACACCTTC. It codes for CASSPLTGYGYTF.

The chain couples TRBV9 to TRBJ2-7; TRBD1 agrees at 10 bases. J lost 7 bases, V lost 2 bases, and 6 bases had no gene match. CDR1 and CDR2 from the germline V gene are SGDLS and YYNGEE. CDR3 size: 14 residues. In DNA form, the CDR3 reads TGTGCCAGCAGCGTTCGGACAGGGGGTGGGGAGCAGTACTTC. Its protein is CASSVRTGGGEQYF.

In its sample, this clone was seen a few times. The identical CDR3 is also encoded by other nucleotide sequences in the sample. CDR3 residues: CATARQGSTDTQYF. CDR3 DNA sequence: TGTGCCACCGCCAGACAGGGAAGCACAGATACGCAGTATTTT. J is TRBJ2-3 and V is TRBV24-1; 7 bases are a match to TRBD1. The V and J ends lost 9 bases and 0 bases, in that order; junction bases with no gene match: 5. The CDR3 sequence is 14 residues long. Germline lookup yields CDR1 KGHDR and CDR2 SFDVKD.

Notes on this clone: The germline gene is not matched at one end of the junction; a read error may be the cause. The chain carries TRBV6-2 or TRBV6-3 and TRBJ1-1; no reliable D call. CDR3 length: 11 residues. The V gene's germline CDR1 is MNHEY and CDR2 SVGEGT. Here the CDR3 reads CASSYATVAFF. The CDR3 nucleotides read TGTGCCAGCAGTTATGCGACTGTAGCTTTCTTT.

This clone was seen once. This chain joins TRBV24-1 and TRBJ2-1; 10 bases align to TRBD2. Germline-derived CDR1 and CDR2 are KGHDR and SFDVKD. The CDR3 is made up of 17 amino acids. The V gene end was trimmed by 0 bases and the J gene end by 6 bases; junction bases not matched to a gene: 7. In DNA, the CDR3 is TGTGCCACCAGTGATTTGATCCCGGCTAGCGGGAGCAATGAGCAGTTCTTC. Its translation: CATSDLIPASGSNEQFF.

This rearrangement joins TRBV4-3 to TRBJ2-1; perhaps TRBD2 as D (6 bases). Germline CDR1 LGHNA, CDR2 YSLEER. CDR3 length: 14 amino acids. V lost 1 base and J 9 bases, leaving 13 bases between the germline ends. The CDR3 coding sequence is TGCGCCAGCAGCCAAGGGCGGGGCCGGAGTGAGCAGTTCTTC. Protein sequence: CASSQGRGRSEQFF.

In its sample, this clone was seen a few times. The chain combines TRBV14 with TRBJ2-7; 7 bases agree with TRBD1. The V gene end was trimmed by 1 base and the J gene end by 1 base; junction bases not matched to a gene: 4. CDR1 is SGHDN and CDR2 is FVKESK in the germline V gene. The CDR3 has 15 amino acids. CDR3 coding DNA: TGTGCCAGCAGCCAAGGGACAGGTCAGTCCTACGAGCAGTACTTC. Amino acids: CASSQGTGQSYEQYF.

The chain couples TRBV5-1 to TRBJ1-5, with 7 bases lining up with TRBD1. The CDR3 runs to 14 residues. Germline loops: CDR1 SGHRS, CDR2 YFSETQ. The ends lost 4 bases at V and 4 bases at J; junction bases unmatched: 5. In DNA, the CDR3 is TGCGCCAGCAGCCCGGGACAGCGGAATCAGCCCCAGCATTTT. Protein sequence: CASSPGQRNQPQHF.

The J gene is TRBJ1-1, the V gene TRBV14; 7 bases match TRBD1. Germline V lookup: CDR1 SGHDN, CDR2 FVKESK. J lost 3 bases, V lost 4 bases, and 11 bases had no gene match. This CDR3 has 16 amino acids. CDR3 in DNA: TGTGCCAGCAGCCCCCACGGACAGGCGACATACACTGAAGCTTTCTTT. Translated: CASSPHGQATYTEAFF.

V and J are TRBV5-1 and TRBJ2-2; 11 bases map to TRBD1. The CDR3 sequence is 15 residues long. CDR1 is SGHRS and CDR2 is YFSETQ in the germline V gene. After removal of 4 bases from V and 8 bases from J, the junction contained 7 bases not matched to a gene. CDR3 in DNA: TGCGCCAGCAGCACGGGACAGGGGGTTTCTGGGGAGCTGTTTTTT. This encodes CASSTGQGVSGELFF. Variable domain in full (rest from reference TRBV5-1 and TRBJ2-2): KAGVTQTPRYLIKTRGQQVTLSCSPISGHRSVSWYQQTPGQGLQFLFEYFSETQRNKGNFPGRFSGRQFSNSRSEMNVSTLELGDSALYLCASSTGQGVSGELFFGEGSRLTVL.

V gene TRBV19 combines with J gene TRBJ2-1, with D possibly matching TRBD1 (6 bases). Germline CDR1 reads LNHDA; CDR2 reads SQIVND (reference sequence). The CDR3 is made up of 17 amino acids. The germline V and J ends were trimmed by 6 bases and 0 bases, with 18 bases remaining between them. CDR3 protein: CASRRAHRESSYNEQFF. The DNA of the CDR3 is TGTGCCAGTAGAAGGGCTCACAGGGAGAGCTCCTACAATGAGCAGTTCTTC.

The CDR3 reads CASSLGGLGIEQFF. CDR3 bases: TGTGCCAGCAGCTTAGGGGGCCTGGGTATTGAGCAGTTCTTC. This chain links TRBV7-9 with TRBJ2-1; TRBD1 might be the D (5 bases). V was pared by 1 base and J by 9 bases, with 13 bases between. The CDR3 runs 14 residues. CDR1 and CDR2 from the germline V gene are SEHNR and FQNEAQ (reference sequence).